The present TCR beta chain was sequenced within a study of identical twins. Of note for this clonotype: Its antigen is not identified.

The CDR3 is 13 amino acids. The germline V and J ends were trimmed by 6 bases and 7 bases, with 15 bases remaining between them. The germline V gene has CDR1 SQVTM and CDR2 ANQGSEA. A universal primer binding site was introduced by template switching. The final cDNA contained unique molecular identifiers. One entry per CDR3 protein, called by TCRdb with MiXCR from the 5' RACE reads. The sample records over 550,000 distinct CDR3 sequences, 7.1% being singletons. General study points: Clonotypes of the beta chain that were abundant in cord blood carried fewer insertions (memory repertoires showed none). Twin-shared out-of-frame alpha sequences showed excess low generation probability.

A further study also used this sample, focusing on yellow fever vaccine responses in identical twins.

This TCR came from a woman aged 18-30 years in good health. The rearrangement uses TRBV29-1 and TRBJ1-4; maybe TRBD1 (5 bases). The sequencing sample was made of PBMCs. CDR3 amino acids: CSVPGLYSEKLFF. The CDR3 DNA reads TGCAGCGTCCCGGGACTCTACTCTGAAAAACTGTTTTTT.